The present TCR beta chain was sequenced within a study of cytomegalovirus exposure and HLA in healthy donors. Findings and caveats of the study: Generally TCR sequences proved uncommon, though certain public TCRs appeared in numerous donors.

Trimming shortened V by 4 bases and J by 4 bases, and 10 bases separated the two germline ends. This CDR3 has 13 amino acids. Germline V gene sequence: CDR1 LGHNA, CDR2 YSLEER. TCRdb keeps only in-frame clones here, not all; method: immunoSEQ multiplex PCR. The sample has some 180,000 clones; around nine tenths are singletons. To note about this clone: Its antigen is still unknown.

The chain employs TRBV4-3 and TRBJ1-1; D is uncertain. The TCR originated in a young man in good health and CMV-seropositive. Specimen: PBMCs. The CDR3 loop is CASSPRPGTEAFF. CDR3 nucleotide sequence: TGCGCCAGCAGCCCCCGACCTGGCACTGAAGCTTTCTTT.